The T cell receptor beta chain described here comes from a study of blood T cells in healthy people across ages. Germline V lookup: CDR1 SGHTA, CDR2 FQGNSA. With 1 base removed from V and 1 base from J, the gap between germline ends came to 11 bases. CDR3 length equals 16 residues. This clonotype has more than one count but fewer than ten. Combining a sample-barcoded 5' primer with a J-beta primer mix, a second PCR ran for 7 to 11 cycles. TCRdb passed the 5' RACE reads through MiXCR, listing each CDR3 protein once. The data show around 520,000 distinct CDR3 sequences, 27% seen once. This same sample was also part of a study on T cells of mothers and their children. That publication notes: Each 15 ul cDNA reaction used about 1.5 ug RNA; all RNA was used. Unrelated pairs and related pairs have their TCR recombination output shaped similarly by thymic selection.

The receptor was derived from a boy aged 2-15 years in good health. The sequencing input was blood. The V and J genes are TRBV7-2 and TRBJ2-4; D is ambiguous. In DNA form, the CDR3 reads TGTGCCAGCAGCTTAGGAACTCGGTGGGCCAAAAACATTCAGTACTTC. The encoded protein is CASSLGTRWAKNIQYF.